This T cell receptor beta chain is drawn from a study of blood T cell repertoires in COVID-19. Study overall: Some COVID-19 samples were acute and others convalescent; all came from the United States, Italy and Spain. From T cells, B-cell-depleted T cells, or PBMCs came the material, which was cDNA or gDNA.

Trimming took off 0 bases at V and 1 base at J, with 9 bases between the two ends. Germline V gene lookup returns CDR1 SGHDN and CDR2 FVKESK. The CDR3 spans 15 residues. Sequencing was performed with immunoSEQ multiplex PCR; in TCRdb, only in-frame clones are kept and a portion is missing. The table lists roughly 220,000 clones, around 84% of them singletons, with about 5.1% in the top ten. The V call is TRBV14, the J call TRBJ1-1; D unclear. This TCR came from a woman aged 60-70 years who had recovered from COVID-19. The specimen sequenced was peripheral blood. The CDR3 loop is CASSQDLGQNTEAFF. The CDR3 DNA reads TGTGCCAGCAGCCAAGATCTTGGGCAGAACACTGAAGCTTTCTTT.